This TCR beta chain was captured in a study of human T cells and chemical hapten exposure. Worth noting for this clonotype: No antigen is known for it.

The study's library attached unique molecular identifiers to single cDNA molecules. TCRdb re-derived calls from the RACE reads in MiXCR, one entry per CDR3 protein. The data contain 80,000 to 100,000 distinct CDR3 sequences, 27% of them singletons. V lost 4 bases and J 6 bases, leaving 13 bases between the germline ends. Germline loops: CDR1 LNHDA, CDR2 SQIVND (reference sequence). There are 14 residues in the CDR3. General study points: Expanded TCRs formed significantly more large CDR3 similarity clusters than controls. TCRs exceeding a frequency of 1 in 1000 stayed unchanged under DPC sensitization.

Time point in this sample: patch test 3, about 24 weeks after DPC sensitization. Treatment described: therapeutic diphenylcyclopropenone sensitization with weekly scalp DPC. The TCR was taken from a man between 40 and 49 years old with alopecia areata. Some clones in this sample may be carry-over from other donors' samples. Sequencing was performed on whole blood, taken in connection with sensitization to the hapten diphenylcyclopropenone (DPC). The chain couples TRBV19 to TRBJ2-1, with D possibly TRBD2 on 5 matching bases. Written as DNA, the CDR3 is TGTGCCAGTAGTAGGGCTGCCCGGGGCAATGAGCAGTTCTTC. Encoded protein: CASSRAARGNEQFF. The complete variable domain, with remaining parts taken from reference TRBV19 and TRBJ2-1, reads DGGITQSPKYLFRKEGQNVTLSCEQNLNHDAMYWYRQDPGQGLRLIYYSQIVNDFQKGDIAEGYSVSREKKESFPLTVTSAQKNPTAFYLCASSRAARGNEQFFGPGTRLTVL.